Listed below are T cell receptor beta chains from one sample, sequenced in a study of shared clonotypes between healthy human individuals. Measured with immunoSEQ multiplex PCR; TCRdb has only the in-frame clones, and not every one. Here the sample spans 1,400,000 or so clones, around 98.5% being singletons. Sequencing was carried out using naive CD4+ T cells sorted from blood. These receptors all come from a man younger than 45 in good health. Both conserved end residues are trimmed from each CDR3. The order of the fields is V gene, J gene, CDR3 protein.

V gene: TRBV6-5; J gene: TRBJ2-3; CDR3 protein: ASTPQLAGTDTQY
V gene: TRBV18; J gene: TRBJ1-2; CDR3 protein: ASSPVGTGGNNYGYT
V gene: TRBV10-3; J gene: TRBJ2-2; CDR3 protein: AISERSPGGTGELF
V gene: TRBV10-3; J gene: TRBJ2-5; CDR3 protein: AVLPGQPLPFDQETQY
V gene: TRBV6-8; J gene: TRBJ1-5; CDR3 protein: ASSYPQPQH
V gene: TRBV21-1; J gene: TRBJ2-7; CDR3 protein: ASSIGQLPYEQY
V gene: TRBV7-8; J gene: TRBJ1-5; CDR3 protein: ASSPRGGIGNQPQH
V gene: TRBV25-1; J gene: TRBJ2-2; CDR3 protein: ASSGAGGITGELF
V gene: TRBV11-2; J gene: TRBJ2-3; CDR3 protein: ASRPTSGRLDTQY
V gene: TRBV5-1; J gene: TRBJ2-1; CDR3 protein: ASSGTSNSYNEQF
V gene: TRBV29-1; J gene: TRBJ2-3; CDR3 protein: SVESSGDTQY
V gene: TRBV10-3; J gene: TRBJ2-1; CDR3 protein: AISPDSHNEQF
V gene: TRBV11-2; J gene: TRBJ2-2; CDR3 protein: ASSLGLAYTGELF
V gene: TRBV9; J gene: TRBJ1-2; CDR3 protein: ASSVFSQDRANYGYT
V gene: TRBV7-9; J gene: TRBJ2-7; CDR3 protein: ASSAQGADEQY
V gene: TRBV7-2; J gene: TRBJ1-2; CDR3 protein: ASSPGGWGGYT
V gene: TRBV7-8; J gene: TRBJ2-1; CDR3 protein: ASSLDGRYNEQF
V gene: TRBV27; J gene: TRBJ2-1; CDR3 protein: ASRSTSGPTPLYNEQF
V gene: TRBV7-9; J gene: TRBJ2-1; CDR3 protein: ASSLDRVHEQF
V gene: TRBV19; J gene: TRBJ2-1; CDR3 protein: ASRPDSVDEQF
V gene: TRBV4-1; J gene: TRBJ2-1; CDR3 protein: ASSPGFGVSYNEQF
V gene: TRBV6-6; J gene: TRBJ1-3; CDR3 protein: ASSYSRSGNTIY
V gene: TRBV15; J gene: TRBJ2-1; CDR3 protein: ATSRDLGSPSYNEQF
V gene: TRBV11-2; J gene: TRBJ2-1; CDR3 protein: ASSHKSTSAAYNEQF
V gene: TRBV9; J gene: TRBJ1-1; CDR3 protein: ASTRTGSNTEAF
V gene: TRBV15; J gene: TRBJ2-7; CDR3 protein: ATSRDENAGARNGYEQY
V gene: TRBV11-3; J gene: TRBJ2-1; CDR3 protein: ASSLGSLRGYKDNEQF
V gene: TRBV1; J gene: TRBJ2-7; CDR3 protein: TSSQDTRGQGPPLTYEQY
V gene: TRBV6-1; J gene: TRBJ1-2; CDR3 protein: ASSGANYGYT
V gene: TRBV30; J gene: TRBJ2-7; CDR3 protein: AWSVGLSYEQY
V gene: TRBV9; J gene: TRBJ1-2; CDR3 protein: ASSGPGQSYGYT
V gene: TRBV11-2; J gene: TRBJ2-1; CDR3 protein: ASSLLRLRVGEQF
V gene: TRBV7-2; J gene: TRBJ1-5; CDR3 protein: ASSASGGPQH
V gene: TRBV19; J gene: TRBJ1-4; CDR3 protein: ASTPVDRGYEKLF
V gene: TRBV6-5; J gene: TRBJ2-2; CDR3 protein: ASSPRASTGGELF
V gene: TRBV7-9; J gene: TRBJ2-3; CDR3 protein: ASSLESAGGGNTQY
V gene: TRBV7-9; J gene: TRBJ2-2; CDR3 protein: ASTRGRANTGELF
V gene: TRBV30; J gene: TRBJ2-7; CDR3 protein: AWTRQGGSYEQY
V gene: TRBV4-1; J gene: TRBJ2-7; CDR3 protein: ASSRTSGDYEQY
V gene: TRBV19; J gene: TRBJ2-7; CDR3 protein: ASSIPGYEQY